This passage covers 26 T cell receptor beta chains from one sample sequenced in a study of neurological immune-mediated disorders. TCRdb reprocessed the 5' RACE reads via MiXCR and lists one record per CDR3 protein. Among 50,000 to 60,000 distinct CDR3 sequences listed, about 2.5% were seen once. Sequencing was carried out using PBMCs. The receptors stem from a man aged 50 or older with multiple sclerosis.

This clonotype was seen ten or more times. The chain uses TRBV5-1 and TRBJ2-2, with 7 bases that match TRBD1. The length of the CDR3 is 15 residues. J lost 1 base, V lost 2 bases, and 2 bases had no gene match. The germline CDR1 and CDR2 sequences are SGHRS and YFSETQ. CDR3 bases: TGCGCCAGCAGCTTTCAGGGGGTGAACACCGGGGAGCTGTTTTTT. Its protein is CASSFQGVNTGELFF.

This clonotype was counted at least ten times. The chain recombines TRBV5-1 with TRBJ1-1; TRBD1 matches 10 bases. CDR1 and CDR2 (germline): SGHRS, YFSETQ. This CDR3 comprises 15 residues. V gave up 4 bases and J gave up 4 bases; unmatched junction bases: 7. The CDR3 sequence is CASSQGQGSFTEAFF. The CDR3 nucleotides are TGCGCCAGCAGCCAGGGACAGGGGTCGTTCACTGAAGCTTTCTTT.

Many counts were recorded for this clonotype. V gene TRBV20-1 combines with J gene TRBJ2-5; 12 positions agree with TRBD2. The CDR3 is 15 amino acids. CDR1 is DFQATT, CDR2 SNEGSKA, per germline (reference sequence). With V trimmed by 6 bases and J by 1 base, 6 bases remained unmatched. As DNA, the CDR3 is TGCAGTGCCATGACTAGCGGGGGTACCCAAGAGACCCAGTACTTC. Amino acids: CSAMTSGGTQETQYF.

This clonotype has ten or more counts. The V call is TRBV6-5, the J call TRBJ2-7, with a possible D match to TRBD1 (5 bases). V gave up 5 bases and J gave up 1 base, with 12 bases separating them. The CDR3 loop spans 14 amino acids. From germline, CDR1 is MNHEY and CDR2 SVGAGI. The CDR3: CASSTRQLSYEQYF. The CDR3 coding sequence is TGTGCCAGCAGTACCCGACAGCTTTCCTACGAGCAGTACTTC.

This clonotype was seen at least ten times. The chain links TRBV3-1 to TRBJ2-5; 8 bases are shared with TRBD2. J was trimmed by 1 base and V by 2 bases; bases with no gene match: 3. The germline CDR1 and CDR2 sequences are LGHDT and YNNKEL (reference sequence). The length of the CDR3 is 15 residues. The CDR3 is CASSQRGLGQETQYF. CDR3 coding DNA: TGTGCCAGCAGCCAACGGGGACTAGGCCAAGAGACCCAGTACTTC.

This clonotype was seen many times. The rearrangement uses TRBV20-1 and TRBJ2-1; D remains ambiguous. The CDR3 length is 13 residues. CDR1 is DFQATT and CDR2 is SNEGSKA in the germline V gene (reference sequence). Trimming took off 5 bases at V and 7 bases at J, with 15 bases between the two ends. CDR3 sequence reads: CSARLGLRNEQFF. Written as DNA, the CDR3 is TGCAGTGCTCGCCTAGGGCTACGGAATGAGCAGTTCTTC.

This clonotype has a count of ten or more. Here the CDR3 reads CASSLDTSEQYF. In DNA form, the CDR3 reads TGTGCCAGCTCACTTGATACATCCGAGCAGTACTTC. The gene calls are TRBV18 and TRBJ2-7; D call uncertain. Trimming shortened V by 4 bases and J by 6 bases, and 10 bases separated the two germline ends. Germline V lookup: CDR1 KGHSH, CDR2 LQKENI. The CDR3 runs 12 residues.

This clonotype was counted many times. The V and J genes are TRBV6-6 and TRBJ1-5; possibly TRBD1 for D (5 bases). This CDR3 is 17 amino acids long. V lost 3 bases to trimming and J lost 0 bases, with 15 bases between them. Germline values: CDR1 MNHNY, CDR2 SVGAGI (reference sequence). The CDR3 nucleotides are TGTGCCAGCAGTTATGAAGTGGTGGGGGATAGCAATCAGCCCCAGCATTTT. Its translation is CASSYEVVGDSNQPQHF.

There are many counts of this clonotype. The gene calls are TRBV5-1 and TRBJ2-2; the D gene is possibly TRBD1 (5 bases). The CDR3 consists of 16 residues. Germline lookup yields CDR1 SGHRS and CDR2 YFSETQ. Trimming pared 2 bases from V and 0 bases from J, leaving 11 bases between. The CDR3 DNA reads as TGCGCCAGCAGCTTTGGGGCTCTATCGAACACCGGGGAGCTGTTTTTT. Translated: CASSFGALSNTGELFF.

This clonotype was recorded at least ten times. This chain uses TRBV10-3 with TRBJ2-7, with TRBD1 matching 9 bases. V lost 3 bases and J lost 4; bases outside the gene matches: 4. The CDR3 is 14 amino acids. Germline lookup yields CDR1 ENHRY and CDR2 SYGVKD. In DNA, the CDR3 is TGTGCCATCAGTGAACAGGGGGCGCCGTACGAGCAGTACTTC. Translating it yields CAISEQGAPYEQYF.

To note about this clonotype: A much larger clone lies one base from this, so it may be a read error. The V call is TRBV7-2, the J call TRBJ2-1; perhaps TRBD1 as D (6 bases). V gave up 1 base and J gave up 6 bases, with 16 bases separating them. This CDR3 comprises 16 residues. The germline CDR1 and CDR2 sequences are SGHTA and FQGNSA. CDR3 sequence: CASSLVPGKGVNEQFF. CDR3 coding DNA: TGTGCCAGCAGCTTAGTACCGGGAAAGGGGGTCAATGAGCAGTTCTTC.

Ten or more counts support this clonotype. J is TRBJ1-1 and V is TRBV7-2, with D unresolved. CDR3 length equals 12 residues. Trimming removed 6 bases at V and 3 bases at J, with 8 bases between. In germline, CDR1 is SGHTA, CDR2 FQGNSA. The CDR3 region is CASRLTYTEAFF. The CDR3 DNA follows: TGTGCCAGCAGGCTAACTTACACTGAAGCTTTCTTT.

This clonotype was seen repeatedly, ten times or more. The CDR3 loop reads CASSYRPSLGSTDTQYF. The CDR3 region has the DNA TGTGCCAGCAGTTACAGACCTAGCCTAGGATCCACAGATACGCAGTATTTT. The chain is built from TRBV12-3 or TRBV12-4 and TRBJ2-3; TRBD2 might be the D (5 bases). This CDR3 has 17 amino acids. The V and J ends lost 4 bases and 2 bases respectively, with 19 bases between them.

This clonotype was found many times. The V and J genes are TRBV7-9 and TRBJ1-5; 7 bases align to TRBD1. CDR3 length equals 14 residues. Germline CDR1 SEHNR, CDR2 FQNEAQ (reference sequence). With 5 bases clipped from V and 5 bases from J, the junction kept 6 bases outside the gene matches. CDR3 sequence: CASSHQGGDQPQHF. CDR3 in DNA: TGTGCCAGCAGCCACCAGGGGGGAGATCAGCCCCAGCATTTT.

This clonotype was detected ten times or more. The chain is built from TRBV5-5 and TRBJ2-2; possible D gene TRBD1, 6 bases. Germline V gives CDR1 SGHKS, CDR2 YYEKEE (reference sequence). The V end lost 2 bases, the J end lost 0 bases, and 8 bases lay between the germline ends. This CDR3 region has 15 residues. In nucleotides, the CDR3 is TGTGCCAGCAGCTTATGGGACACGAACACCGGGGAGCTGTTTTTT. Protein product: CASSLWDTNTGELFF.

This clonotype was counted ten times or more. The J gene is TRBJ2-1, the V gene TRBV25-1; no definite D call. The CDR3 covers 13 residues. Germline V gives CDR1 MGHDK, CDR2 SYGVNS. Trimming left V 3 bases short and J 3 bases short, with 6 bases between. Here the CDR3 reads CASSDRYYNEQFF. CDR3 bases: TGTGCCAGCAGTGACAGATACTACAATGAGCAGTTCTTC. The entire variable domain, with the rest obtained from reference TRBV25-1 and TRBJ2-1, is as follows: EADIYQTPRYLVIGTGKKITLECSQTMGHDKMYWYQQDPGMELHLIHYSYGVNSTEKGDLSSESTVSRIRTEHFPLTLESARPSHTSQYLCASSDRYYNEQFFGPGTRLTVL.

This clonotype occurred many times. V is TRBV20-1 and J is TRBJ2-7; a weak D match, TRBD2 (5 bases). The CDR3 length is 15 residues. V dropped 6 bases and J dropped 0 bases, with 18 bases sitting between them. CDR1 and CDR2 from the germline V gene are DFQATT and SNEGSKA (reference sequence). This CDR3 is CSAAPVGLYSYEQYF. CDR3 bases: TGCAGTGCCGCCCCGGTCGGACTGTACTCCTACGAGCAGTACTTC.

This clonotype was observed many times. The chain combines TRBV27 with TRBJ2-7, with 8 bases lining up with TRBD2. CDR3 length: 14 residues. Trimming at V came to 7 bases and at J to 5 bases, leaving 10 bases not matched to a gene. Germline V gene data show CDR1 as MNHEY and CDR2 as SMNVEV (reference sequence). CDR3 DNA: TGTGCCAGCAAGCGGGGGCCCGAATTGGACGAGCAGTACTTC. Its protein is CASKRGPELDEQYF.

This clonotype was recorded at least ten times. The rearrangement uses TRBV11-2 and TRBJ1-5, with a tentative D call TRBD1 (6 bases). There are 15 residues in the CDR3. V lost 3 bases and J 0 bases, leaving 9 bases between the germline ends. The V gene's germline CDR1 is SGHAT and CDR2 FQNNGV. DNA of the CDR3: TGTGCCAGCAGCTTGGGGACAAATAGCAATCAGCCCCAGCATTTT. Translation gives CASSLGTNSNQPQHF.

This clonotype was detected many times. CDR3 sequence: CASSLGGLAGETQYF. The CDR3 DNA reads as TGTGCCAGCAGCTTAGGGGGACTAGCCGGTGAGACCCAGTACTTC. The rearrangement joins TRBV7-2 to TRBJ2-5; 9 nucleotides line up with TRBD2. Per the germline V gene, CDR1 is SGHTA and CDR2 is FQGNSA. CDR3 size: 15 residues. Germline trimming cut 1 base from V and 5 bases from J; bases unmatched to any gene: 5.

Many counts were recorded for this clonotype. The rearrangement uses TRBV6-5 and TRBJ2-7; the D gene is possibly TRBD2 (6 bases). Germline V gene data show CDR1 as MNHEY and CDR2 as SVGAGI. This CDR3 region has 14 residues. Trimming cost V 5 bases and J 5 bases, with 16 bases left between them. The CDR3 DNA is TGTGCCAGCAGTAACCCGGGACTGACGAACGAGCAGTACTTC. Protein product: CASSNPGLTNEQYF.

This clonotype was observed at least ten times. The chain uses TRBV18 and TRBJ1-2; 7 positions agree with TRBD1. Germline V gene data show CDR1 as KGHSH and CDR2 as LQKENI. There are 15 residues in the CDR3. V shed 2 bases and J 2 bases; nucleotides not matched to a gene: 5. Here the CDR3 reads CASSPVDRTNYGYTF. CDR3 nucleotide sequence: TGTGCCAGCTCACCAGTGGACAGGACCAACTATGGCTACACCTTC.

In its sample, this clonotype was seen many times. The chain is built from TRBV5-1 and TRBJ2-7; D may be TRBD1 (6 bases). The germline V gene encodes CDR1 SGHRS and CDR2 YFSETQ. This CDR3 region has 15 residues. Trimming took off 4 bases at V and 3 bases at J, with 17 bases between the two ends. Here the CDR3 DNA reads TGCGCCAGCAGCCCACTACAGGGTGCCAGCTACGAGCAGTACTTC. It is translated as CASSPLQGASYEQYF.

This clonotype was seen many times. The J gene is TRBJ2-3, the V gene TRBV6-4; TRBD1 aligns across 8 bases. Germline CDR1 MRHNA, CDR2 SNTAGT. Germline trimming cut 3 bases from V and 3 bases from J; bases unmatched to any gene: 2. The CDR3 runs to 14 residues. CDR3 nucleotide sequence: TGTGCCAGCAGTGAGGACAGGGAAACAGATACGCAGTATTTT. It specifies CASSEDRETDTQYF.

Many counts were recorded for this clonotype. For the CDR3, the DNA is TGCAGTGCTAGAGATCAAGGGTTGGAGAATCAGCCCCAGCATTTT. This encodes CSARDQGLENQPQHF. The chain joins TRBV20-1 to TRBJ1-5; the D is unclear. Per the germline V gene, CDR1 is DFQATT and CDR2 is SNEGSKA (reference sequence). V lost 0 bases to trimming and J lost 4 bases, with 13 bases between them. The CDR3 covers 15 residues.

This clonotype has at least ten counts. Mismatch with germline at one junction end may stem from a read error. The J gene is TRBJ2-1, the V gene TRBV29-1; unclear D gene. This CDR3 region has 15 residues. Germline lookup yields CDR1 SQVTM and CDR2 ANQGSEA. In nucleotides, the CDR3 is TGCAGCGTTGAAGATTCAGGCGTACGTTACAGTGAGCAGTTCTTC. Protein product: CSVEDSGVRYSEQFF.